The clone carrying this T cell receptor (beta chain) was observed many times. These data originate in a study of regulatory T cells in long-lasting Graves disease. The trim removed 3 bases at V and 3 bases at J, leaving 8 bases unmatched. From germline, CDR1 is SNHLY and CDR2 FYNNEI. The CDR3 runs 15 residues. Arm-PCR of CDR3 regions and iRepertoire HTBI primers were used to build TCR beta libraries. TCRdb itself ran the multiplex PCR reads through MiXCR, one entry per CDR3 protein. The sample has a few hundred thousand distinct CDR3 sequences, about 18% seen once. Time point reported: newly diagnosed GD, antithyroid drugs for less than 3 months. RNA from PBMCs was the source of the TCR library. This same sample was also part of a study on T cells in Graves' hyperthyroidism and ophthalmopathy. Per that paper: Researchers report that a 13 V-J model separated ophthalmopathy from stable hyperthyroidism.

Material: peripheral blood mononuclear cells (PBMCs), obtained at new diagnosis, from a patient treated with antithyroid drugs. The chain joins TRBV2 to TRBJ2-7, with 7 positions matching TRBD2. The origin of this receptor is a woman under 40 with Graves disease. The CDR3 reads CASSERRGIHYEQYF. Here the CDR3 DNA reads TGTGCCAGCAGTGAGAGGCGGGGGATTCACTACGAGCAGTACTTC.